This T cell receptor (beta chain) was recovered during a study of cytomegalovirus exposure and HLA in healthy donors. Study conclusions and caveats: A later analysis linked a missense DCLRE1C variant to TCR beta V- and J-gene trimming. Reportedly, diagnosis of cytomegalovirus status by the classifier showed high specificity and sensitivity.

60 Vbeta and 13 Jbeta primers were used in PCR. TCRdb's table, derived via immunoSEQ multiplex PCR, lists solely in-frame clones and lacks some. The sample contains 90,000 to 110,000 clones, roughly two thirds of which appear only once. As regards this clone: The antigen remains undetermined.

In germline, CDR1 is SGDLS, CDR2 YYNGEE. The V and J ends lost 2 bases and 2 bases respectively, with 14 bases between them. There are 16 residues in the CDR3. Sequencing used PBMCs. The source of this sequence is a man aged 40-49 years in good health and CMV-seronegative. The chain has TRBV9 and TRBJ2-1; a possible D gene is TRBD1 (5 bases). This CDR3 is CASSVRGPVPYNEQFF. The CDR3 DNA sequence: TGTGCCAGCAGCGTTAGGGGCCCCGTCCCCTACAATGAGCAGTTCTTC. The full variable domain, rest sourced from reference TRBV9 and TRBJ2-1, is DSGVTQTPKHLITATGQRVTLRCSPRSGDLSVYWYQQSLDQGLQFLIQYYNGEERAKGNILERFSAQQFPDLHSELNLSSLELGDSALYFCASSVRGPVPYNEQFFGPGTRLTVL.